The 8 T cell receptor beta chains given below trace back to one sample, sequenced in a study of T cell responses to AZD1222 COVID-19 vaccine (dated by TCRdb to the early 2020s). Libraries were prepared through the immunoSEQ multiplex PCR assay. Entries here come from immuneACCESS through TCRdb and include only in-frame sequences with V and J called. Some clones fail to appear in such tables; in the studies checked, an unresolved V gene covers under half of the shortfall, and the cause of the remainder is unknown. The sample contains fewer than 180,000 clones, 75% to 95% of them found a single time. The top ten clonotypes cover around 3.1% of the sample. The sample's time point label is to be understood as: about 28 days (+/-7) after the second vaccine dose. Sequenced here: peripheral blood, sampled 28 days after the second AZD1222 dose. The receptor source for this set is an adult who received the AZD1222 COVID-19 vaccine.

As DNA, the CDR3 is TGTGCCAGCAGCTGGACAGGGGGCGCGGAAGGCTACACCTTC. Protein product: CASSWTGGAEGYTF. The J gene is TRBJ1-2, the V gene TRBV7-9; 11 bases agree with TRBD1. CDR1 is SEHNR, CDR2 FQNEAQ, per germline (reference sequence). The CDR3 is made up of 14 amino acids. V was pared by 4 bases and J by 8 bases, with 6 bases of the junction left unmatched.

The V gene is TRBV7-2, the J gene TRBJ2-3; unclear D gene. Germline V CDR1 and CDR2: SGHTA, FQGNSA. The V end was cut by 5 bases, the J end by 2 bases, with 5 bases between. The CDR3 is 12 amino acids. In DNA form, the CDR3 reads TGTGCCAGCAGCCGTACCACAGATACGCAGTATTTT. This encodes CASSRTTDTQYF.

The CDR3 DNA follows: TGTGCCAGCAGTGAAAACAGGGGCGGGTCACCCCTCCACTTT. Its translation is CASSENRGGSPLHF. V usage is TRBV2 and J usage is TRBJ1-6; 7 bases are shared with TRBD1. CDR1 is SNHLY, CDR2 FYNNEI, per germline. V shed 2 bases and J 10 bases; nucleotides not matched to a gene: 5. The CDR3 is 14 amino acids.

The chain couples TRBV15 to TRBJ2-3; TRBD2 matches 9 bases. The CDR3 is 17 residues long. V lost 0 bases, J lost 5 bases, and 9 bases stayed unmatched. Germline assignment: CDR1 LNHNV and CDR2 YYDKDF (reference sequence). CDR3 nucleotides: TGTGCCACCAGCAGAGATTGGCGGGAGGGCCGCGGAGATACGCAGTATTTT. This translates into CATSRDWREGRGDTQYF.

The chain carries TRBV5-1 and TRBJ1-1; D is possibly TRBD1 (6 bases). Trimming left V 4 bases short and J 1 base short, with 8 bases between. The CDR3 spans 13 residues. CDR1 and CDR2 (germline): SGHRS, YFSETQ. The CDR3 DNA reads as TGCGCCAGCAGCGCACAGGGGAACACTGAAGCTTTCTTT. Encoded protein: CASSAQGNTEAFF.

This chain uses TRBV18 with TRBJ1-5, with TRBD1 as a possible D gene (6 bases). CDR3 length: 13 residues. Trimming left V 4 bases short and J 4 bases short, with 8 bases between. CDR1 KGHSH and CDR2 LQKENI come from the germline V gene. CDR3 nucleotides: TGTGCCAGCTCACAGGGGGTAAATCAGCCCCAGCATTTT. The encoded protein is CASSQGVNQPQHF.

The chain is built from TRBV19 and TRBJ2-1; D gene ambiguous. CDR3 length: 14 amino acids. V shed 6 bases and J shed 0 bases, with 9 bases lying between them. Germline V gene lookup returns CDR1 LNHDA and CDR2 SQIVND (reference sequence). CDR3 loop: CASSRTHSYNEQFF. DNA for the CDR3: TGTGCCAGTAGCAGGACGCACTCCTACAATGAGCAGTTCTTC.

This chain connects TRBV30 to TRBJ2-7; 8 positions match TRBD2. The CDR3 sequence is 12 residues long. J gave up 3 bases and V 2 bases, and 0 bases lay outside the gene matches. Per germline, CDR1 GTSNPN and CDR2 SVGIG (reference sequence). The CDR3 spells CAWSSGGYEQYF. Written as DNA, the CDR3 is TGTGCCTGGAGTAGCGGGGGCTACGAGCAGTACTTC.